What follows describes a single T cell receptor beta chain. As yet, its antigen is unknown. The data are from a study of PD-1 blockade in classical Hodgkin lymphoma. Study conclusions and caveats: Underlying causes for the observed repertoire differences were not defined, possibly disease activity or prior therapy. According to reports, newly diagnosed patients had lower baseline TCR diversity than healthy donors, and relapsed/refractory patients had lower baseline TCR diversity still.

The data were produced by immunoSEQ multiplex PCR, yet TCRdb's version contains in-frame clones alone and is incomplete. The sample holds around 50,000 clones, approximately 91% seen once. Specified time point: newly diagnosed, previously untreated cHL patient sample. Comparison relied on PBMCs that came from newly diagnosed, untreated classical Hodgkin lymphoma. The sequence came from a human donor with classical Hodgkin lymphoma. Input material: peripheral blood mononuclear cells (PBMCs).

This chain's CDR3 is CASSPDRYEAFF. CDR3 coding DNA: TGTGCCAGCAGCCCGGACAGATACGAAGCTTTCTTT. The chain has TRBV28 and TRBJ1-1, with a possible D match to TRBD1 (6 bases). Per the germline V gene, CDR1 is MDHEN and CDR2 is SYDVKM. The CDR3 consists of 12 residues. Trimming took 6 bases from V and 8 from J, leaving 13 bases between them.